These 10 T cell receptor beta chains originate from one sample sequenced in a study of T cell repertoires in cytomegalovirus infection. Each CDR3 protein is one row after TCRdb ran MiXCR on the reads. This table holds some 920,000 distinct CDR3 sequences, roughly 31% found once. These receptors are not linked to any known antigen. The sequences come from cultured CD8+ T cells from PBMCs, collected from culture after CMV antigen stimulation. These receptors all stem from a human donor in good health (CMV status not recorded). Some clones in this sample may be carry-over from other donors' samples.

Here the CDR3 DNA reads TGTGCCAGCACCCACGGGAAGAGATCCTCCTACGAGCAGTACGTC. This codes for CASTHGKRSSYEQYV. The chain is built from TRBV6-2 or TRBV6-3 and TRBJ2-7; D is possibly TRBD2 (5 bases). V lost 7 bases and J 0 bases, leaving 16 bases between the germline ends. Looked up from germline, CDR1 is MNHEY and CDR2 is SVGEGT. The CDR3 has 15 residues.

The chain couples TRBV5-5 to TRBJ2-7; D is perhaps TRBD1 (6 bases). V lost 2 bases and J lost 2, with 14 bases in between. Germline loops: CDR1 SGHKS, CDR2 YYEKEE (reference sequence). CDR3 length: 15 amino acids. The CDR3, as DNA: TGTGCCAGCAGCTTAACACAGGGTTGGGCCTACGAGCAGTACTTC. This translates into CASSLTQGWAYEQYF.

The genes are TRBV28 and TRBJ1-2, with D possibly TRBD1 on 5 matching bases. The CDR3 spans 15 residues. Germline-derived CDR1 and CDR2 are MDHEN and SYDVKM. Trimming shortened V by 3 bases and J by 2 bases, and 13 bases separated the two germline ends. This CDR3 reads CASSFSGVLNYGYTF. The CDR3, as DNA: TGTGCCAGCAGTTTTTCGGGGGTATTGAACTATGGCTACACCTTC.

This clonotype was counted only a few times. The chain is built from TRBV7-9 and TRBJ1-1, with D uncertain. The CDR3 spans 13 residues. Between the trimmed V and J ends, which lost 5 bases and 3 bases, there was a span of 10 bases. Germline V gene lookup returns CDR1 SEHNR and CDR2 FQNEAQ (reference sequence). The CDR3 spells CASSPEVDTEAFF. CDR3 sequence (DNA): TGTGCCAGCAGCCCCGAGGTCGACACTGAAGCTTTCTTT.

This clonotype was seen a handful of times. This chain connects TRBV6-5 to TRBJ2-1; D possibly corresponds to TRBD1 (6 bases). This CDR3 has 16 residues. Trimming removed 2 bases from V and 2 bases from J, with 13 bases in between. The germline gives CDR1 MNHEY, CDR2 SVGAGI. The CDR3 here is CASSYRAGVTYNEQFF. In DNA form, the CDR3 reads TGTGCCAGCAGTTACCGGGCAGGGGTCACCTACAATGAGCAGTTCTTC.

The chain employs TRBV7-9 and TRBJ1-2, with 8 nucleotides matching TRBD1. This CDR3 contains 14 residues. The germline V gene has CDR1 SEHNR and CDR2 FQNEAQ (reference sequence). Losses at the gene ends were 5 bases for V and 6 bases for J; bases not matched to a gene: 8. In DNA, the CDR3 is TGTGCCAGCAGCGTACCGGGACAGGACGATGGCTACACCTTC. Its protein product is CASSVPGQDDGYTF.

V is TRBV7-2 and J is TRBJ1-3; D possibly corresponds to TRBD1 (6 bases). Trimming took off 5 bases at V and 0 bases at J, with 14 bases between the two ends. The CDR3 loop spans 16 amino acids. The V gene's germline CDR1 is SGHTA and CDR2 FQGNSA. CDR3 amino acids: CASSPYRESSGNTIYF. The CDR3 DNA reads TGTGCCAGCAGCCCCTACAGGGAAAGCTCTGGAAACACCATATATTTT.

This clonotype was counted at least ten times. Here the CDR3 DNA reads TGTGCCAGGATAGGGCCAGGGGAATTAAGCGAAAAACTGTTTTTT. Amino acid sequence: CARIGPGELSEKLFF. The chain has TRBV6-2 or TRBV6-3 and TRBJ1-4; a weak D match, TRBD1 (6 bases). The CDR3 is 15 amino acids. V lost 9 bases and J 8 bases, leaving 22 bases between the germline ends. Germline V lookup: CDR1 MNHEY, CDR2 SVGEGT.

The CDR3 DNA reads as TGTGCCACTCAGGGGGCTAGGAGAACCCAGTACTTC. This sequence encodes CATQGARRTQYF. This chain links TRBV12-3 or TRBV12-4 with TRBJ2-5, with 8 bases identical to TRBD1. This CDR3 region has 12 residues. The junction had 9 bases not matched to a gene; V was cut back by 10 bases and J by 8 bases.

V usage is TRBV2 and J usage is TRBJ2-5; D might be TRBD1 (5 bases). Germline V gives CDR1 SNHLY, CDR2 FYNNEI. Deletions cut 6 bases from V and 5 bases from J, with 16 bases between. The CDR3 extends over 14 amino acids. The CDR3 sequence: CASREAGYVETQYF. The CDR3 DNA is TGTGCCAGCAGAGAGGCAGGGTACGTGGAGACCCAGTACTTC.